This passage covers 28 T cell receptor beta chains from one sample sequenced in a study of T-cell reconstitution after alpha-beta-depleted transplantation in children (dated by TCRdb to the mid-2010s). The label giving this sample's treatment or condition can be read as: allogeneic hematopoietic cell transplantation with graft depleted of TCRalphabeta T cells and CD19 B cells. The protocol used for the library was PCR. For sequencing, an Illumina HiSeq 2500 was employed. TCR libraries were prepared with molecular barcoding, using unique molecular identifiers to normalize TCRbeta repertoire quantification. TCRdb reprocessing: public reads trimmed at Q25 with fastp, clones called with MiXCR, in-frame beta chains kept. Entries are consolidated by CDR3 protein sequence, retaining the most common genes and DNA. For this sample there are 550,000 to 600,000 distinct CDR3 sequences; 23% appear just once. Roughly 14% of the sample is held by the ten biggest clonotypes.

The source was PBMCs, mostly from graft donor cells, collected 360 days after TCRalphabeta/CD19-depleted stem cell transplant. These TCRs come from a boy in the first two years of life who had a stem cell transplant for acute myeloid leukemia, so the T cells may come from the graft donor.

The chain combines TRBV20-1 with TRBJ2-3, with 11 positions matching TRBD1. The CDR3 has 16 residues. CDR1 is DFQATT and CDR2 is SNEGSKA in the germline V gene (reference sequence). Unmatched junction bases numbered 13, after V lost 6 bases and J lost 5 bases. The CDR3 DNA follows: TGCAGTGCCACTCCCCGGGACAGGGGGTGGGGAGATACGCAGTATTTT. Translating gives CSATPRDRGWGDTQYF.

This clonotype was detected ten times or more. This sequence joins TRBV29-1 and TRBJ1-1; D unclear. This CDR3 comprises 12 residues. V gave up 4 bases and J gave up 3 bases, with 9 bases separating them. In germline, CDR1 is SQVTM, CDR2 ANQGSEA. This CDR3 reads CSVARGYTEAFF. The CDR3 DNA reads as TGCAGCGTTGCTCGGGGATACACTGAAGCTTTCTTT.

This clonotype came up a few times. The gene calls are TRBV28 and TRBJ2-3, with D possibly being TRBD2 (5 bases). Trimming left V 3 bases short and J 2 bases short, with 15 bases between. This CDR3 comprises 16 residues. Germline V lookup: CDR1 MDHEN, CDR2 SYDVKM. CDR3: CASSFRESGYTDTQYF. The CDR3 DNA reads TGTGCCAGCAGTTTTCGGGAAAGCGGATACACAGATACGCAGTATTTT.

This clonotype has just a few counts. This chain uses TRBV20-1 with TRBJ2-5; 11 nucleotides line up with TRBD2. Germline CDR1 DFQATT, CDR2 SNEGSKA (reference sequence). V was clipped by 0 bases and J by 7 bases; unmatched bases: 4. The CDR3 has 14 residues. CDR3 bases: TGCAGTGCTAGAGATGGGCTAGCGGGGGGGACCCAGTACTTC. Its protein product is CSARDGLAGGTQYF.

In this sample, this clonotype turned up many times. This sequence joins TRBV7-2 and TRBJ2-2; no firm D call. CDR1 and CDR2 (germline): SGHTA, FQGNSA. This CDR3 region has 17 residues. Trimming stripped 2 bases from V and 6 bases from J, with 19 bases between. CDR3 region: CASSLRAGRGFSGELFF. The CDR3 nucleotides are TGTGCCAGCAGCTTACGTGCTGGGCGCGGTTTCTCCGGGGAGCTGTTTTTT.

J is TRBJ2-1 and V is TRBV24-1, with TRBD1 matching 9 bases. Germline V gene data show CDR1 as KGHDR and CDR2 as SFDVKD. Unmatched junction bases numbered 11, after V lost 3 bases and J lost 9 bases. This CDR3 region has 16 residues. Written as DNA, the CDR3 is TGTGCCACCAGTGATCCTCGGACAGGGGATATGAGTGAGCAGTTCTTC. Residues: CATSDPRTGDMSEQFF.

This clonotype has only a few counts. The chain employs TRBV7-6 and TRBJ2-3; a weak D match, TRBD2 (7 bases). Trimming took off 1 base at V and 5 bases at J, with 19 bases between the two ends. The CDR3 has 17 amino acids. CDR1 is SGHVS, CDR2 FNYEAQ, per germline. The CDR3 spells CASSLGPGGPVRDTQYF. The CDR3 DNA sequence: TGTGCCAGCAGCTTAGGCCCCGGGGGGCCGGTTCGAGATACGCAGTATTTT.

The chain links TRBV28 to TRBJ2-7; perhaps TRBD1 as D (5 bases). Trimming pared 4 bases from V and 6 bases from J, leaving 13 bases between. The CDR3 has 13 amino acids. Germline assignment: CDR1 MDHEN and CDR2 SYDVKM. CDR3 sequence: CASSSPGFFEQYV. CDR3 in DNA: TGTGCCAGCAGTTCCCCAGGGTTTTTCGAGCAGTACGTC.

The table lists this clonotype with a few counts. The chain combines TRBV10-1 with TRBJ2-7; D is tentatively TRBD1 or TRBD2 (6 bases each). V lost 7 bases and J lost 3, with 16 bases in between. Germline CDR1 reads WNHNN; CDR2 reads SYGVQD (reference sequence). This CDR3 is 14 amino acids long. CDR3 sequence: CASIPRGEGYEQYV. DNA of the CDR3: TGCGCCAGCATCCCAAGGGGGGAAGGCTACGAGCAGTACGTC.

The table lists this clonotype with many counts. This rearrangement joins TRBV6-6 to TRBJ1-5; D is undetermined. This CDR3 spans 13 amino acids. Trimming left V 0 bases short and J 6 bases short, with 6 bases between. From germline, CDR1 is MNHNY and CDR2 SVGAGI (reference sequence). The chain's CDR3 is CASSYSPTQPQHF. CDR3 DNA sequence: TGTGCCAGCAGTTACTCCCCGACTCAGCCCCAGCATTTT.

This chain links TRBV6-1 with TRBJ2-3, with 7 bases lining up with TRBD2. The V gene's germline CDR1 is MNHNS and CDR2 SASEGT. Trimming removed 8 bases from V and 2 bases from J; junction bases left unmatched: 10. The CDR3 spans 15 residues. CDR3 nucleotides: TGTGCCAGCTCCCGGGCCGCGGGGGTCACAGATACGCAGTATTTT. This translates into CASSRAAGVTDTQYF.

This clonotype was observed a handful of times. This chain connects TRBV12-5 to TRBJ2-3, with 8 bases identical to TRBD1. The germline V gene encodes CDR1 LGHNT and CDR2 FRNRAP. The CDR3 loop spans 18 amino acids. The CDR3 DNA follows: TGTGCGCCTCCCACGAGAGGGACAGGCAAAAGCGTCACAGATACGCAGTATTTT. Its translation is CAPPTRGTGKSVTDTQYF.

The chain links TRBV20-1 to TRBJ2-3; tentative D call: TRBD1 (7 bases). This CDR3 comprises 13 residues. With 6 bases removed from V and 6 bases from J, the gap between germline ends came to 16 bases. Looked up from germline, CDR1 is DFQATT and CDR2 is SNEGSKA (reference sequence). The CDR3, as DNA: TGCAGTGCCCAGGGGGGCTATCCGGATACGCAGTATTTT. This codes for CSAQGGYPDTQYF.

The table lists this clonotype with many counts. This chain uses TRBV7-6 with TRBJ1-3; TRBD1 aligns across 7 bases. This CDR3 region has 16 residues. Germline CDR1 SGHVS, CDR2 FNYEAQ. Losses at the gene ends were 1 base for V and 0 bases for J; bases not matched to a gene: 3. The CDR3 DNA reads as TGTGCCAGCAGCTTAGGGACAGGTATCTCTGGAAACACCATATATTTT. Its translation is CASSLGTGISGNTIYF.

V and J are TRBV6-5 and TRBJ1-1; D perhaps matches TRBD1 (6 bases). The V end lost 3 bases, the J end lost 10 bases, and 12 bases lay between the germline ends. Germline CDR1 MNHEY, CDR2 SVGAGI. CDR3 length: 12 residues. The DNA of the CDR3 is TGTGCCAGCAGTTATATGGGGACAATAGCTTTCTTT. Protein product: CASSYMGTIAFF.

The chain uses TRBV6-1 and TRBJ2-3; no clear D gene. Trimming shortened V by 8 bases and J by 1 base, and 13 bases separated the two germline ends. The germline CDR1 and CDR2 sequences are MNHNS and SASEGT. There are 14 residues in the CDR3. The CDR3 nucleotides read TGTGCCAGCGGATGGCAAAAGGGCACAGATACGCAGTATTTT. Its translation is CASGWQKGTDTQYF.

In its sample, this clonotype was seen many times. The chain recombines TRBV28 with TRBJ2-1, with TRBD2 identical over 9 bases. The V gene's germline CDR1 is MDHEN and CDR2 SYDVKM. J lost 6 bases, V lost 3 bases, and 3 bases had no gene match. The CDR3 has 14 amino acids. CDR3 nucleotides: TGTGCCAGCAGTTTCCTAGCGGGGAGCAATGAGCAGTTCTTC. This translates into CASSFLAGSNEQFF.

The V gene is TRBV6-5, the J gene TRBJ1-2; 7 bases match TRBD1. Germline trimming cut 2 bases from V and 4 bases from J; bases unmatched to any gene: 7. The CDR3 extends over 15 amino acids. CDR1 is MNHEY and CDR2 is SVGAGI in the germline V gene. CDR3 DNA: TGTGCCAGCAGTTACCGCACAGGGGACGGCTATGGCTACACCTTC. Translation gives CASSYRTGDGYGYTF.

This clonotype was detected many times. V and J are TRBV12-3 or TRBV12-4 and TRBJ2-1; D remains ambiguous. CDR3 size: 12 residues. With 5 bases removed from V and 4 bases from J, the gap between germline ends came to 6 bases. As DNA, the CDR3 is TGTGCCAGCAGTCACCCGTACAATGAGCAGTTCTTC. Protein product: CASSHPYNEQFF.

Remarks on this clonotype: A clone one base away is much larger, so this may be a read error. The genes are TRBV3-1 and TRBJ2-3; 7 nucleotides agree with TRBD2. J was trimmed by 3 bases and V by 3 bases; bases with no gene match: 15. Per germline, CDR1 LGHDT and CDR2 YNNKEL (reference sequence). CDR3 length equals 18 residues. CDR3 in amino acids: CASSHYRGLEGSTDTQYF. The DNA of the CDR3 is TGTGCCAGCAGCCATTATAGAGGACTAGAGGGTTCGACAGATACGCAGTATTTT.

For the CDR3, the DNA is TGTGCCAGCAGTTTAGTCTCCCCCAATGAGCAGTTCTTC. Translation gives CASSLVSPNEQFF. The chain combines TRBV12-3 or TRBV12-4 with TRBJ2-1; unclear D gene. The CDR3 is 13 amino acids. V lost 1 base and J 6 bases, leaving 7 bases between the germline ends.

This clonotype was seen repeatedly, ten times or more. The chain combines TRBV10-3 with TRBJ2-7; either TRBD1 or TRBD2 may supply D (5 bases each). V dropped 8 bases and J dropped 2 bases, with 16 bases sitting between them. There are 14 residues in the CDR3. The germline CDR1 and CDR2 sequences are ENHRY and SYGVKD. This CDR3 is CAILSGTGTYEQYF. CDR3 DNA sequence: TGTGCCATCTTATCCGGGACGGGGACCTACGAGCAGTACTTC.

The V and J genes are TRBV21-1 and TRBJ2-1; TRBD1 reflects the table's D call only, with no check against the DNA. TRBV21-1 is classified as a pseudogene. CDR3 size: 16 residues. Written as DNA, the CDR3 is TGTGCCAGCAGCAAAGAGGGAGGACAGGCCCCCAATGAGCAGTTCTTC. It encodes CASSKEGGQAPNEQFF.

The chain couples TRBV4-1 to TRBJ2-3; D not resolved. Trimming removed 0 bases from V and 2 bases from J, with 15 bases in between. The CDR3 loop spans 17 amino acids. The germline V gene has CDR1 MGHRA and CDR2 YSYEKL. CDR3: CASSQDVQRPPTDTQYF. The CDR3 nucleotides read TGCGCCAGCAGCCAAGATGTACAGCGACCCCCCACAGATACGCAGTATTTT.

This clonotype was found a few times. The rearrangement uses TRBV6-5 and TRBJ1-2; the match to TRBD1 covers 7 bases. With 2 bases clipped from V and 10 bases from J, the junction kept 10 bases outside the gene matches. The germline V gene encodes CDR1 MNHEY and CDR2 SVGAGI. The CDR3 totals 14 residues. CDR3 coding DNA: TGTGCCAGCAGTTACGGCCGGACAGGAGGGTCCTACACCTTC. This encodes CASSYGRTGGSYTF.

The V gene is TRBV20-1, the J gene TRBJ2-3; no firm D call. The V gene's germline CDR1 is DFQATT and CDR2 SNEGSKA (reference sequence). The CDR3 has 13 amino acids. Between the trimmed V and J ends, which lost 6 bases and 2 bases, there was a span of 12 bases. The chain's CDR3 is CSAEGSFTDTQYF. CDR3 in DNA: TGCAGTGCGGAAGGGTCTTTCACAGATACGCAGTATTTT.

This clonotype has a handful of counts. CDR3 nucleotides: TGTGCCAGCAGCGGTCAGGAGGGGTGGTGGGAGCAGTACGTC. Its protein is CASSGQEGWWEQYV. The chain carries TRBV7-9 and TRBJ2-7; weak D call: TRBD2 (6 bases). V was pared by 5 bases and J by 7 bases, with 18 bases between. The V gene's germline CDR1 is SEHNR and CDR2 FQNEAQ (reference sequence). This CDR3 comprises 14 residues.

The CDR3 DNA sequence: TGTGCCAGCTCGTATCTGAAAGGGGGGGCTGTCACTGAAGCTTTCTTT. It encodes CASSYLKGGAVTEAFF. The chain couples TRBV12-3 or TRBV12-4 to TRBJ1-1; tentative D call: TRBD1 (6 bases). The CDR3 has 16 amino acids. V lost 8 bases, J lost 4 bases, and 23 bases lay in between.